A selection of T cell receptor beta chains follows, all from one sample in a study of technical replicates of blood from a handful of donors. Profiling relied on immunoSEQ multiplex PCR, and the TCRdb table lists in-frame clones only, not all of them. Altogether tens of thousands of clones are present, 95% to 97% being singletons, with the ten largest covering roughly 0.26%. The sequencing sample was made of T cells isolated from PBMCs. The receptors were sampled from a human donor in good health. The conserved cysteine and the conserved F or W are not part of the CDR3 here.

cdr3_length j_call v_call cdr3_aa
11 TRBJ2-1 TRBV4-1 ASSPRDPHEQF
11 TRBJ2-5 TRBV4-2 ASSQGDQETQY
13 TRBJ2-3 TRBV5-4 ASSLTGGPQDTQY
14 TRBJ2-3 TRBV7-2 ASSQQSGLSTDTQY
13 TRBJ2-7 TRBV18 ASSGGTGYRSEQY
13 TRBJ2-3 TRBV6-1 ASSVVLSSTDTQY
12 TRBJ2-5 TRBV5-4 ASSLAGVGETQY
10 TRBJ2-7 TRBV29-1 SVVPRGYEQY
11 TRBJ2-5 TRBV6-5 ASGGRPGETQY
14 TRBJ1-2 TRBV27 ASSLWGQGIPYGYT
11 TRBJ2-7 TRBV19 ASSIMGDYEQY
13 TRBJ2-1 TRBV19 ARHHPPQGRYEQF
13 TRBJ1-2 TRBV27 ASSLRYRVLYGYT
12 TRBJ2-3 TRBV2 ASTRLASTDTQY
12 TRBJ2-7 TRBV7-2 ASSLGTGFYEQY
11 TRBJ1-2 TRBV29-1 SVKQTGGDGYT
12 TRBJ2-7 TRBV15 ATSRAGGSYEQY
13 TRBJ2-1 TRBV19 ASSESGHPFNEQF
14 TRBJ1-3 TRBV27 ASSWKGPLGGNTIY
16 TRBJ1-2 TRBV28 ASSLGGGQGKYGYGYT
16 TRBJ2-6 TRBV11-3 ASSSIAEIPSGANVLT
12 TRBJ2-1 TRBV7-3 ASSPGTANNEQF
9 TRBJ2-1 TRBV7-3 ASSSGSEQF
13 TRBJ2-3 TRBV27 ASSLGLPSTDTQY
12 TRBJ1-1 TRBV6-5 ASSSGTGITEAF
13 TRBJ2-3 TRBV6-6 ASSPTSGATDTQY
8 TRBJ1-1 TRBV6-1 ASSRGWAF
13 TRBJ2-4 TRBV11-2 ASSLEGTGRWIQY
10 TRBJ1-1 TRBV2 ASSFEALEAF
13 TRBJ2-2 TRBV7-2 ASRGTGGASGELF
12 TRBJ2-3 TRBV10-3 AISPDRVTDTQY
12 TRBJ2-7 TRBV5-8 ASSGTGPSYEQY
13 TRBJ2-5 TRBV19 ASSVDRYTHGTQY
10 TRBJ1-5 TRBV7-2 ASSLQGTAQH
11 TRBJ2-5 TRBV19 ASSPTERQTQY